Sequencing of this T cell receptor beta chain was carried out in a study of T cell responses to AZD1222 COVID-19 vaccine. In the study overall: Analyses pooled second doses at about 4 or about 12 weeks. The study's findings and limits: Repertoires were collected only later (after the peak T cell response had occurred). Among spike-specific TCRs, nearly half reportedly target unmutated variant regions.

Per germline, CDR1 MNHEY and CDR2 SVGAGI. CDR3 length equals 14 residues. The ends were cut back, 6 bases at V and 3 bases at J, with 15 bases in the middle. This clone was observed a single time. Its antigen remains unidentified. This table comes from immunoSEQ multiplex PCR, and its TCRdb copy is limited to in-frame clones, with some not included. The table lists more than 150,000 clones, around 88% of them singletons. Here the sequenced sample was peripheral blood, taken on day 0 of AZD1222 vaccination. This TCR was recovered from an adult in good health. The rearrangement uses TRBV6-5 and TRBJ2-7, with D possibly being TRBD1 or TRBD2 (6 bases each). The CDR3 DNA reads TGTGCCAGCAGGGAGGGCAGGGGCTACTACGAGCAGTACTTC. As protein: CASREGRGYYEQYF.